These T cell receptor beta chains were read from a single sample in a study of blood T cell repertoires in COVID-19. Clones were read by immunoSEQ multiplex PCR, and TCRdb kept only the in-frame ones, dropping some. The repertoire holds over 250,000 clones, with roughly 90% as singletons. Material for sequencing was peripheral blood. These receptor sequences come from a woman aged 65 to 85 with COVID-19, enrolled during active disease. Each CDR3 is given with its conserved first and last residue. The order of the fields is clone size, J gene, V gene, D gene, CDR3 protein. D genes are given only for firm matches. Part of the rows lack a size; the others show once, few, many or a class for expanded clones.

NA | TRBJ1-6 | TRBV7-2 | TRBD1 | CASSLDGRGQSPLHF
NA | TRBJ1-5 | TRBV12-3/TRBV12-4 | NA | CASSYGDQPQHF
NA | TRBJ1-1 | TRBV30 | NA | CAWSTPRQAPWIAEAFF
NA | TRBJ1-2 | TRBV30 | NA | CAWSPVSNYGYTF
NA | TRBJ2-1 | TRBV2 | NA | CASTVPAGSNEQFF
few | TRBJ2-7 | TRBV5-1 | TRBD1 | CASSYGTGSSYEQYF
NA | TRBJ1-2 | TRBV5-1 | NA | CASSLVERLDGYTF
once | TRBJ2-7 | TRBV9 | TRBD2 | CASSVEGGGHEQYF
NA | TRBJ1-1 | TRBV19 | NA | CASSIGGTGTEAFF
NA | TRBJ1-5 | TRBV28 | NA | CASSFEAGVQPQHF
once | TRBJ1-6 | TRBV30 | NA | CAWSSGQSSSYNSPLHF
NA | TRBJ1-4 | TRBV29-1 | NA | CSVEDRKSEKLFF
NA | TRBJ1-2 | TRBV5-1 | NA | CASSLAKGNYGYTF
NA | TRBJ1-1 | TRBV27 | NA | CASRPSLSGRNTEAFF
NA | TRBJ2-2 | TRBV5-1 | NA | CASSSGSNTGELFF
NA | TRBJ1-2 | TRBV20-1 | NA | CSAAGNYGYTF
NA | TRBJ1-1 | TRBV7-9 | NA | CASRYVGQNPNRW
once | TRBJ2-2 | TRBV7-2 | TRBD2 | CASSLVPSGGARTGELFF
once | TRBJ2-3 | TRBV3-1/TRBV3-2 | TRBD2 | CASSFPLTSGGTDTQYF
once | TRBJ2-1 | TRBV5-1 | TRBD2 | CASSQYSGGVNNEQFF
NA | TRBJ2-5 | TRBV9 | NA | CASSVDGDSMTQYF
NA | TRBJ2-2 | TRBV5-1 | TRBD2 | CASSLRGDTGELFF
NA | TRBJ1-2 | TRBV12-3/TRBV12-4 | NA | CASSLLGRGGYTF
NA | TRBJ2-3 | TRBV10-1 | TRBD1 | CASRGTGSADTQYF
NA | TRBJ1-4 | TRBV6-5 | TRBD1 | CASRSGTGDEKLFF
NA | TRBJ1-2 | TRBV4-1 | TRBD1 | CASSQDRPGGGYTF
NA | TRBJ2-1 | TRBV5-1 | NA | CASSLGAGSSYNEQFF
NA | TRBJ2-7 | TRBV6-5 | TRBD1 | CASSLRDRGSYEQYF
NA | TRBJ1-3 | TRBV6-5 | TRBD1 | CASSYSTGGSTIYF
NA | TRBJ1-1 | TRBV5-6 | TRBD1 | CASSPQGRETEAFF
many | TRBJ1-5 | TRBV19 | TRBD1 | CASSRRQGEQPQHF
NA | TRBJ2-7 | TRBV7-2 | TRBD2 | CASSLGLAGADEQYF
NA | TRBJ2-2 | TRBV11-2 | NA | CASSLGWAGLNTGELFF
NA | TRBJ2-1 | TRBV6-1 | TRBD2 | CASSVQTSGGINEQFF
NA | TRBJ1-2 | TRBV2 | TRBD1 | CASSETGLGYTF
once | TRBJ2-3 | TRBV4-3 | NA | CASSHRIGGEDTQYF
NA | TRBJ1-1 | TRBV3-1/TRBV3-2 | TRBD1 | CASSQGELTGMNTEAFF
NA | TRBJ1-5 | TRBV12-5 | TRBD1 | CASGYTGDKQPQHF
once | TRBJ1-2 | TRBV12-3/TRBV12-4 | NA | CASSTGGGYTF
many | TRBJ2-5 | TRBV5-6 | TRBD2 | CASRQTSGETQYF